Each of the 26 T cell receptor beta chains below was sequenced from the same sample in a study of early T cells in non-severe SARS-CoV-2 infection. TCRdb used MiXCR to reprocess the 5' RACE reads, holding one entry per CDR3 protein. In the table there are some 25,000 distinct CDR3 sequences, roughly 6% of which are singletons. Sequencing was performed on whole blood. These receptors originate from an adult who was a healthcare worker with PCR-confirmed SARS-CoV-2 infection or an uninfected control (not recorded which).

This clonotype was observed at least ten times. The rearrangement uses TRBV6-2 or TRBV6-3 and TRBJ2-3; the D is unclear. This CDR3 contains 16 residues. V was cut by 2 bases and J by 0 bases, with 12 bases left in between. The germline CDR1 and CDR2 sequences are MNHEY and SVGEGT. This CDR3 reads CASSYLASPSTDTQYF. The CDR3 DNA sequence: TGTGCCAGCAGTTACCTGGCCTCCCCTAGCACAGATACGCAGTATTTT.

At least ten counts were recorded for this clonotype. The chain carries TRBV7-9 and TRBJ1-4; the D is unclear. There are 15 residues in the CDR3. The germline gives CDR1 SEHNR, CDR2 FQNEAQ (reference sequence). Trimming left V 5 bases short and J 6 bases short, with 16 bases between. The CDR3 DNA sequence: TGTGCCAGCAGCCCCGGACGTGCCTCAGATGAAAAACTGTTTTTT. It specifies CASSPGRASDEKLFF.

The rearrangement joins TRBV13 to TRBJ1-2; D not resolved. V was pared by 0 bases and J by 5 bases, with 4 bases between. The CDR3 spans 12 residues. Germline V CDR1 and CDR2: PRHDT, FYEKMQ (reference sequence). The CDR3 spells CASSLGGYGYTF. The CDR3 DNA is TGTGCCAGCAGCTTAGGAGGTTATGGCTACACCTTC.

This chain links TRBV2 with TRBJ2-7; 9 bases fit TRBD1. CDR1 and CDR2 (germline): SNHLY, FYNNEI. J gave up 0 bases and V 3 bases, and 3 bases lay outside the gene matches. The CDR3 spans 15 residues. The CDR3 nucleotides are TGTGCCAGCAGTGAGCGGACAGGGGTCTCCTACGAGCAGTACTTC. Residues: CASSERTGVSYEQYF.

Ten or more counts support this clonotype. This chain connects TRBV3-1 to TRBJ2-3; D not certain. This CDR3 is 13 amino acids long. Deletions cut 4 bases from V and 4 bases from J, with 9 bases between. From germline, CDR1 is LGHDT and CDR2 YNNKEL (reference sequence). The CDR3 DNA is TGTGCCAGCAGCCCCGTCAACCCAGATACGCAGTATTTT. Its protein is CASSPVNPDTQYF.

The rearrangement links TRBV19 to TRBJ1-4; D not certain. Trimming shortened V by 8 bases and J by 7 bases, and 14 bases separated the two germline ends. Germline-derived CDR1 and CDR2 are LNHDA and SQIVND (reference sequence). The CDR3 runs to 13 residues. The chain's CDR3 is CASGMGVAEKLFF. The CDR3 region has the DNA TGTGCCAGTGGGATGGGAGTGGCTGAAAAACTGTTTTTT.

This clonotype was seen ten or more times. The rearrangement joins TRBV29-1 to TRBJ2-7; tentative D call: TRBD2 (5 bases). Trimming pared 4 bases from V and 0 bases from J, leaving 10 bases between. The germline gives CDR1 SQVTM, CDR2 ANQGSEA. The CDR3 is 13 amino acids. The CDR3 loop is CSVVTGSSYEQYF. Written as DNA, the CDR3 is TGCAGCGTTGTCACGGGGAGCTCCTACGAGCAGTACTTC.

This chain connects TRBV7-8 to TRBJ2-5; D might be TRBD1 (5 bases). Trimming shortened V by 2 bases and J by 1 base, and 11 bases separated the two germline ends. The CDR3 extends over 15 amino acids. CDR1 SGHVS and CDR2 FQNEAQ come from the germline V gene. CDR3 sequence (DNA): TGTGCCAGCAGCTTACACACAGGAATCCAAGAGACCCAGTACTTC. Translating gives CASSLHTGIQETQYF.

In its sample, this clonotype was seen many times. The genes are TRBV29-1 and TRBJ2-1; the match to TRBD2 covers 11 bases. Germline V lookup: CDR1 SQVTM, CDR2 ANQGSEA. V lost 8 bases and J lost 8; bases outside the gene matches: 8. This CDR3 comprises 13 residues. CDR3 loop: CSKAPSGGHEQFF. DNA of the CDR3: TGCAGCAAGGCTCCTAGCGGGGGGCATGAGCAGTTCTTC.

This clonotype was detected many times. The CDR3 sequence is CATSRGAANTGELFF. CDR3 DNA sequence: TGTGCCACCAGCAGAGGCGCGGCGAACACCGGGGAGCTGTTTTTT. The chain has TRBV15 and TRBJ2-2; D call uncertain. V dropped 1 base and J dropped 0 bases, with 6 bases sitting between them. The germline V gene encodes CDR1 LNHNV and CDR2 YYDKDF (reference sequence). CDR3 length: 15 residues. The whole variable domain, remainder taken from reference TRBV15 and TRBJ2-2, is DAMVIQNPRYQVTQFGKPVTLSCSQTLNHNVMYWYQQKSSQAPKLLFHYYDKDFNNEADTPDNFQSRRPNTSFCFLDIRSPGLGDTAMYLCATSRGAANTGELFFGEGSRLTVL.

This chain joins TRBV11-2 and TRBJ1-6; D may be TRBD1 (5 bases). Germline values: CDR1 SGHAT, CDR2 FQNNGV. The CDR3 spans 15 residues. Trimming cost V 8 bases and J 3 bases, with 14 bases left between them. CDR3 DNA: TGTGCCAGCCAGCGGGGCGATGGCTATAATTCACCCCTCCACTTT. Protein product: CASQRGDGYNSPLHF.

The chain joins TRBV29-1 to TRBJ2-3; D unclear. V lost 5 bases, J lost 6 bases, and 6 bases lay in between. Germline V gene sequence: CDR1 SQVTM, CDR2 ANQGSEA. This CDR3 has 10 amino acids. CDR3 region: CSVSQDTQYF. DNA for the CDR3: TGCAGCGTTAGTCAGGATACGCAGTATTTT.

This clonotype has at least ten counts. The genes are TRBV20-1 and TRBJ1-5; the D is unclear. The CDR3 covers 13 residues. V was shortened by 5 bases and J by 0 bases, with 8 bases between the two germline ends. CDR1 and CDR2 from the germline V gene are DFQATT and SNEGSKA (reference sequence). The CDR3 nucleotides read TGCAGTGCTGTCAGAGATAGCAATCAGCCCCAGCATTTT. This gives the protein CSAVRDSNQPQHF.

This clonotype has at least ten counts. CDR3 in amino acids: CASREEEGLDTQYF. Written as DNA, the CDR3 is TGTGCCAGCAGGGAGGAGGAGGGGCTGGATACGCAGTATTTT. This chain connects TRBV2 to TRBJ2-3; tentatively, D is TRBD2 (6 bases). The CDR3 length is 14 residues. V was shortened by 6 bases and J by 6 bases, with 16 bases between the two germline ends. From germline, CDR1 is SNHLY and CDR2 FYNNEI.

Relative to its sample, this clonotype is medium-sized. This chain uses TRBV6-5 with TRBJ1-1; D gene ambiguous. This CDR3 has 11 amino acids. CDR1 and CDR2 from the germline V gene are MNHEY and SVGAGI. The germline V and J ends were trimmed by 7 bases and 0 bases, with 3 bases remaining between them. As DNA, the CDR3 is TGTGCCAGCATCTTGAACACTGAAGCTTTCTTT. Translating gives CASILNTEAFF.

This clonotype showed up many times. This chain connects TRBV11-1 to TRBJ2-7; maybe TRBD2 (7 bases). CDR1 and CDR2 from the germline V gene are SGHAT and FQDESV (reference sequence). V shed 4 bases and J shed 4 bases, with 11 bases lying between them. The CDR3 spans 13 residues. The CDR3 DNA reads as TGTGCCAGCAGCTATCGGGGGGCTTACGAGCAGTACTTC. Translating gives CASSYRGAYEQYF.

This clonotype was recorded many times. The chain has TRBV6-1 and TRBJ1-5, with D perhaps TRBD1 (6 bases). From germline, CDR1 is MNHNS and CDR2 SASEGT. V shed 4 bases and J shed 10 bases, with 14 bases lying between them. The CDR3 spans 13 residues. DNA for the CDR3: TGTGCCAGCAGTGGACAGGTAATCAGCCCCCAGCATTTT. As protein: CASSGQVISPQHF.

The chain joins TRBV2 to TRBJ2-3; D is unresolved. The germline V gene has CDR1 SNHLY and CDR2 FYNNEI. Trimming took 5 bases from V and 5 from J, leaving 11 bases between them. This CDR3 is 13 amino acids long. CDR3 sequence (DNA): TGTGCCAGCAGTCGTTCGCAGAGAGATACGCAGTATTTT. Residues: CASSRSQRDTQYF.

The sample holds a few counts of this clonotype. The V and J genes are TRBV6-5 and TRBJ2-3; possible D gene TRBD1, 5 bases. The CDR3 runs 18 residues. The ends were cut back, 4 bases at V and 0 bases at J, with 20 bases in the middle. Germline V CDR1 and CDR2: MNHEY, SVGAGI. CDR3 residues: CASSFLQPDSLSTDTQYF. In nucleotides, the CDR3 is TGTGCCAGCAGTTTTCTGCAACCCGACAGTCTAAGCACAGATACGCAGTATTTT.

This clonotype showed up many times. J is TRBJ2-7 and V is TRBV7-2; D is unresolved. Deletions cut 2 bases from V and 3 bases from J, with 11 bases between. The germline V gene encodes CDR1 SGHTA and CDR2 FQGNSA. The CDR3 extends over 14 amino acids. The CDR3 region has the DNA TGTGCCAGCAGCTTAATGCGGCAGAGCTACGAGCAGTACTTC. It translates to CASSLMRQSYEQYF.

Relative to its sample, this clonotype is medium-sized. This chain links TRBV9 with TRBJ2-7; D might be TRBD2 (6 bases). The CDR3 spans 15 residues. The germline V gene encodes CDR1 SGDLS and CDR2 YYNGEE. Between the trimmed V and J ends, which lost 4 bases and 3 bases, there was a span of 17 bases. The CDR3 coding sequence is TGTGCCAGCAGCTCCCGAAGCGGGCCGAACTACGAGCAGTACTTC. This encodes CASSSRSGPNYEQYF.

The CDR3 DNA sequence: TGTGCCAGTAGTATAAATCTTATGAGGGGAGATACGCAGTATTTT. Translated, it gives CASSINLMRGDTQYF. The rearrangement joins TRBV19 to TRBJ2-3; D may be TRBD1 or TRBD2 (5 bases each). V lost 2 bases and J 5 bases, leaving 14 bases between the germline ends. This CDR3 spans 15 amino acids. Germline CDR1 is LNHDA and CDR2 is SQIVND (reference sequence).

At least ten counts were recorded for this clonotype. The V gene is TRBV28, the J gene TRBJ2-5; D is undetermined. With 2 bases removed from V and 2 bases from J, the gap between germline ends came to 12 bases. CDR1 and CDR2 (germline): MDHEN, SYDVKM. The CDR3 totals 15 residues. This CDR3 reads CASSLEVTSQETQYF. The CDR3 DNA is TGTGCCAGCAGTTTAGAGGTTACCTCACAAGAGACCCAGTACTTC.

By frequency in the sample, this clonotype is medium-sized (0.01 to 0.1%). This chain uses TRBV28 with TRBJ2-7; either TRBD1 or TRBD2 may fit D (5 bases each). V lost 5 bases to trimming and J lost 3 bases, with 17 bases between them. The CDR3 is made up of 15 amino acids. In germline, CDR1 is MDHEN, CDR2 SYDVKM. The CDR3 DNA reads TGTGCCAGCAGTGCCGCTAGCCGGGGCAACTACGAGCAGTACTTC. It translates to CASSAASRGNYEQYF.

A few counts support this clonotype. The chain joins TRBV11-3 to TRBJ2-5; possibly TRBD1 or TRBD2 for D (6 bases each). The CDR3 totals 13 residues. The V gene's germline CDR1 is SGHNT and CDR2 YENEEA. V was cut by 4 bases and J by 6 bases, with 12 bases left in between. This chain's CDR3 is CASSSGGGKTQYF. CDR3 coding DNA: TGTGCCAGCAGCTCCGGAGGGGGGAAGACCCAGTACTTC.

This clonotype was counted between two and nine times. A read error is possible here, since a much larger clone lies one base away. CDR3 loop: CVSSYRQTTGGEQYF. The CDR3 coding sequence is TGTGTCAGCAGCTACCGACAAACCACAGGTGGCGAGCAGTACTTC. The chain carries TRBV7-2 and TRBJ2-7; tentatively, D is TRBD1 (5 bases). The length of the CDR3 is 15 residues. CDR1 and CDR2 (germline): SGHTA, FQGNSA.